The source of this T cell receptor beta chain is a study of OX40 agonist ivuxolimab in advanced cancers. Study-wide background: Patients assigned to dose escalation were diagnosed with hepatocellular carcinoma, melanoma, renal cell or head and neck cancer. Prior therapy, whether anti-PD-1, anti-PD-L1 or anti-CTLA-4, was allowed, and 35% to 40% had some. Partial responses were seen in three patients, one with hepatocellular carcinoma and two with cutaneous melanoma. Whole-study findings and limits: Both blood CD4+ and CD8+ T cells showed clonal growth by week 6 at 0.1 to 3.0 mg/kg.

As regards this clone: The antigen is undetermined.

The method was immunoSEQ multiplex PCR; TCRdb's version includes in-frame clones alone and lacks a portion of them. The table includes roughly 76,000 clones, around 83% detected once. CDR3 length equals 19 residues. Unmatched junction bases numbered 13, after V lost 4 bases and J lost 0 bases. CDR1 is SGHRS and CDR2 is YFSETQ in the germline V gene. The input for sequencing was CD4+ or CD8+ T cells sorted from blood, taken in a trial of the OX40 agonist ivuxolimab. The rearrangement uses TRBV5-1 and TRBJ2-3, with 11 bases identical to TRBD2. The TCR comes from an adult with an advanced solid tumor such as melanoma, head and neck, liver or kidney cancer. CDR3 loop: CASSGTGTSGTTSTDTQYF. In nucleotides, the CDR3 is TGCGCCAGCAGCGGAACCGGGACTAGCGGAACCACTAGCACAGATACGCAGTATTTT.